The 2 T cell receptor beta chains presented below share a single source sample, sequenced in a study of T cells in Graves' hyperthyroidism and ophthalmopathy. What was amplified from RNA transcripts were TCR beta CDR3 regions. First-round RT-PCR targeting the TCR CDR3 was performed with the HTBI primer set. In TCRdb, the multiplex PCR reads were re-called with MiXCR into one record per CDR3 protein. The repertoire holds around 500,000 distinct CDR3 sequences, with about 16% as singletons. The sequenced sample was blood. The receptor source for this set is a woman younger than 45 with Graves' ophthalmopathy.

This clonotype was seen ten or more times. This chain joins TRBV6-1 and TRBJ2-7; D is possibly TRBD1 (6 bases). The CDR3 has 13 residues. Trimming cost V 7 bases and J 1 base, with 11 bases left between them. Per germline, CDR1 MNHNS and CDR2 SASEGT. The CDR3 nucleotides read TGTGCCAGCACCAAGGACAGTTCCTACGAGCAGTACTTC. This sequence encodes CASTKDSSYEQYF.

V usage is TRBV5-6 and J usage is TRBJ2-1, with 10 bases aligning to TRBD2. With 6 bases clipped from V and 0 bases from J, the junction kept 3 bases outside the gene matches. Per the germline V gene, CDR1 is SGHDT and CDR2 is YYEEEE. The CDR3 sequence is 15 residues long. The CDR3 region is CASKREGSSYNEQFF. CDR3 nucleotides: TGTGCCAGCAAGCGGGAGGGAAGCTCCTACAATGAGCAGTTCTTC. Drawing the rest from reference TRBV5-6 and TRBJ2-1, the complete variable domain is DAGVTQSPTHLIKTRGQQVTLRCSPKSGHDTVSWYQQALGQGPQFIFQYYEEEERQRGNFPDRFSGHQFPNYSSELNVNALLLGDSALYLCASKREGSSYNEQFFGPGTRLTVL.